This T cell receptor (beta chain) was profiled in a study of blood T cell repertoires in COVID-19. Either two negative PCRs, clearance, or symptom resolution qualified Cohort 3 donors as recovered. The CDR3 length is 14 residues. Per the germline V gene, CDR1 is SQVTM and CDR2 is ANQGSEA. The junction had 10 bases not matched to a gene; V was cut back by 6 bases and J by 4 bases. Sequenced by immunoSEQ multiplex PCR; TCRdb stores in-frame clones only, minus some. The sample shows under 250,000 clones, approximately 80% of them seen only once. The specimen sequenced was PBMCs or T cells enriched from blood (not recorded which). The rearrangement uses TRBV29-1 and TRBJ2-7; TRBD2 agrees at 9 bases. This receptor was obtained from a woman aged 55-75 years who had recovered from COVID-19. The CDR3 loop reads CSVAGTSHLYEQYF. The CDR3 region has the DNA TGCAGCGTCGCCGGGACTAGCCATTTATACGAGCAGTACTTC.